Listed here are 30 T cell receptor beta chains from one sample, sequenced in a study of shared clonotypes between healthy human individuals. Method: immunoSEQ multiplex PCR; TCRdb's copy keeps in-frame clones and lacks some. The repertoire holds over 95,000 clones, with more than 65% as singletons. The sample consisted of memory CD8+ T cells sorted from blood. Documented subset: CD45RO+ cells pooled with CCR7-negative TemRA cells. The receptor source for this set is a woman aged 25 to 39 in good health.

The CDR3 DNA sequence: TGTGCCAGCAGCGTAGCGGGAGGGCCTCCAGATACGCAGTATTTT. Amino acids: CASSVAGGPPDTQYF. The chain carries TRBV9 and TRBJ2-3; the match to TRBD2 covers 8 bases. The CDR3 consists of 15 residues. V trimming: 0 bases; J trimming: 4 bases; junction bases outside the gene matches: 4. CDR1 SGDLS and CDR2 YYNGEE come from the germline V gene.

Here the CDR3 reads CASSLEGNSESGNTIYF. CDR3 DNA: TGCGCCAGCAGCTTGGAAGGAAACAGTGAATCTGGAAACACCATATATTTT. V usage is TRBV5-1 and J usage is TRBJ1-3; D ambiguous. The CDR3 sequence is 17 residues long. The V gene's germline CDR1 is SGHRS and CDR2 YFSETQ. V lost 0 bases and J lost 1, with 14 bases in between. Using reference TRBV5-1 and TRBJ1-3 for the parts outside the CDR3, the full variable domain is KAGVTQTPRYLIKTRGQQVTLSCSPISGHRSVSWYQQTPGQGLQFLFEYFSETQRNKGNFPGRFSGRQFSNSRSEMNVSTLELGDSALYLCASSLEGNSESGNTIYFGEGSWLTVV.

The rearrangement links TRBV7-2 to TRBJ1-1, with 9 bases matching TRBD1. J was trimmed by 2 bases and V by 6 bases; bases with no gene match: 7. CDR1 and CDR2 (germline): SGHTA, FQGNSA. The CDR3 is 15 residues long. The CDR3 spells CASRWDRVSNTEAFF. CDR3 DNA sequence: TGTGCCAGCAGGTGGGACAGGGTAAGCAACACTGAAGCTTTCTTT.

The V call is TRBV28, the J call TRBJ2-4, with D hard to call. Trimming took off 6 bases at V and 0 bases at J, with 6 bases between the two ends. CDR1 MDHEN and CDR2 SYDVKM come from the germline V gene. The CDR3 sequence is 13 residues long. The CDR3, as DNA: TGTGCCAGCAGGGAGCTAGCCAAAAACATTCAGTACTTC. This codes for CASRELAKNIQYF.

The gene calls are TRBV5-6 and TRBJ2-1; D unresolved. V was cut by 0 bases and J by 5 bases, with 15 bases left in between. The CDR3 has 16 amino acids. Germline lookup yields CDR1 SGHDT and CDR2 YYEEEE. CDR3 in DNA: TGTGCCAGCAGCTTGGTTCCTGGAAATCGTCACAATGAGCAGTTCTTC. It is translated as CASSLVPGNRHNEQFF.

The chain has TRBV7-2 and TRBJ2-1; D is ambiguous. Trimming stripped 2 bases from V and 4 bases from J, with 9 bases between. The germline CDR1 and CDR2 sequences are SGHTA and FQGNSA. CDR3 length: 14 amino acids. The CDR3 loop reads CASSLNSVYNEQFF. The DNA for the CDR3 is TGTGCCAGCAGCTTAAACAGCGTGTACAATGAGCAGTTCTTC.

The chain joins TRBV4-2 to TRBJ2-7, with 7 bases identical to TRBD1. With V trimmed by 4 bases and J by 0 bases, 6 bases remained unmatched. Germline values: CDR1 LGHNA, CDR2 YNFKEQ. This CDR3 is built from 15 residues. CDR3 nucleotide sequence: TGTGCCAGCAGCCGACCGGGACAGAGCTCCTACGAGCAGTACTTC. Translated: CASSRPGQSSYEQYF.

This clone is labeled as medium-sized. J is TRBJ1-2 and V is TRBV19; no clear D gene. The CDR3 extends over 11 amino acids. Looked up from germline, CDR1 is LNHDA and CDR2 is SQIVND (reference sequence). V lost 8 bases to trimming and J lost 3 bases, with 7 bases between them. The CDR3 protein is CASFHYYGYTF. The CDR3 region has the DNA TGTGCCAGTTTTCATTACTATGGCTACACCTTC.

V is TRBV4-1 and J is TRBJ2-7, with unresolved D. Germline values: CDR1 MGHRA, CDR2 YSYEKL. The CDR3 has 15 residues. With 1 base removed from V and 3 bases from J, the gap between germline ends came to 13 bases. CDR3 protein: CASSQGRSEIYEQYF. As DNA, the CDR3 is TGCGCCAGCAGCCAAGGACGGTCTGAGATCTACGAGCAGTACTTC.

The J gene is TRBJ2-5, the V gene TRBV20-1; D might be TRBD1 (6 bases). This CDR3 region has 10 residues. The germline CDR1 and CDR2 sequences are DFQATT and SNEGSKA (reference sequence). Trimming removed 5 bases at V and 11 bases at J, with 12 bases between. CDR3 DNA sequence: TGCAGTGCTTTTACAGGGTGGCAGTACTTC. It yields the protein CSAFTGWQYF.

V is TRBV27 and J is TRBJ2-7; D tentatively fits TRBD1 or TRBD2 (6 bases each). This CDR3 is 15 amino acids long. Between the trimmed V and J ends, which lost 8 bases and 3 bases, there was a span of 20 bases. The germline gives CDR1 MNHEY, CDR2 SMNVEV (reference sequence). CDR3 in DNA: TGTGCCAGCCGTGGGGGGCGGGAACCCATCTACGAGCAGTACTTC. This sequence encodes CASRGGREPIYEQYF.

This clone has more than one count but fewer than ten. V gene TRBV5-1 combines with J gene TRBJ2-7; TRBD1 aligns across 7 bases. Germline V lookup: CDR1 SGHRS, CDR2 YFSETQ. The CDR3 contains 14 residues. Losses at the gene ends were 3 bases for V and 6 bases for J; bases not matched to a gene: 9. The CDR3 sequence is CASSSGTEFREQYF. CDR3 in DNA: TGCGCCAGCAGCTCCGGGACAGAATTCCGCGAGCAGTACTTC.

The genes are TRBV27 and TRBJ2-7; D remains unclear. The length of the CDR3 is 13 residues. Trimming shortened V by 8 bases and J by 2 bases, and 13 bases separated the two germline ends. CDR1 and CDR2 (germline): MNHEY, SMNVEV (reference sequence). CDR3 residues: CASGSFAAYEQYF. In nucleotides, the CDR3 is TGTGCCAGCGGGTCTTTCGCAGCCTACGAGCAGTACTTC.

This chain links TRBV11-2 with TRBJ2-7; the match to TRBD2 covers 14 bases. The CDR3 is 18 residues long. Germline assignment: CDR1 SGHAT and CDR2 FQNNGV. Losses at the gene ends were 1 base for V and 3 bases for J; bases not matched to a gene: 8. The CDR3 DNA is TGTGCCAGCAGCTTAGGCCATTCCGGACTAGCGGGGGGCTACGAGCAGTACTTC. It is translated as CASSLGHSGLAGGYEQYF.

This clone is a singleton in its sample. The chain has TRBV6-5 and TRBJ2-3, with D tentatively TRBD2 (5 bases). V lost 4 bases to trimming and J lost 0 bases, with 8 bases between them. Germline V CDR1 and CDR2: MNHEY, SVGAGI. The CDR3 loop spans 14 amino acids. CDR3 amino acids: CASSWAGSTDTQYF. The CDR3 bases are TGTGCCAGCAGTTGGGCGGGCAGCACAGATACGCAGTATTTT.

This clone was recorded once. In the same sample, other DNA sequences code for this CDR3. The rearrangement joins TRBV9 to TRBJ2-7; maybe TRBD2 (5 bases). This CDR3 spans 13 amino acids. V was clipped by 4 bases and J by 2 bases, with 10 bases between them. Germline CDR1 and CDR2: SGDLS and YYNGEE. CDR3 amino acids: CASSPGGPYEQYF. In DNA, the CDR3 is TGTGCCAGCAGCCCAGGAGGTCCCTACGAGCAGTACTTC.

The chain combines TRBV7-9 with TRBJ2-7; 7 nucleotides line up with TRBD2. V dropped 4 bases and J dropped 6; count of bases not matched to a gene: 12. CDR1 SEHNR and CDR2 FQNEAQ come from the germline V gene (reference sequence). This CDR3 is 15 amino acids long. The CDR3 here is CASSSLPAGEGEQYF. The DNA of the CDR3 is TGTGCCAGCAGCTCTCTCCCGGCGGGAGAGGGCGAGCAGTACTTC.

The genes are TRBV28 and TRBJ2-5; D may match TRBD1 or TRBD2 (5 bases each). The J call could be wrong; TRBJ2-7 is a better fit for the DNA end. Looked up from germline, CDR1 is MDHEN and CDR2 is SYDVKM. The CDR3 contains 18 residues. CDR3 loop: CASSPITYTGTIDYEQYF. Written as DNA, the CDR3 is TGTGCCAGCAGCCCCATAACGTATACCGGGACGATAGACTACGAGCAGTACTTC.

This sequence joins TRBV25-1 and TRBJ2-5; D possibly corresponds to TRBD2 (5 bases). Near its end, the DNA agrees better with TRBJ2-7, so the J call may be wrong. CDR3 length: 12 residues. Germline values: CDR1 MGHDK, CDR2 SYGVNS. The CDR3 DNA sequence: TGTGCCAGCGGCGGGCCTTCCTACGAGCAGTACTTC. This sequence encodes CASGGPSYEQYF.

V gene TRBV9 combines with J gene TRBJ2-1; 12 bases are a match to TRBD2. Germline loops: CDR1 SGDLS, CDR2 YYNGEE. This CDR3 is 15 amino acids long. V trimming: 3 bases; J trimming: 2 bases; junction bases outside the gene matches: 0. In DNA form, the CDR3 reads TGTGCCAGCAGCGGGACTAGCGGGACCTACAATGAGCAGTTCTTC. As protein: CASSGTSGTYNEQFF. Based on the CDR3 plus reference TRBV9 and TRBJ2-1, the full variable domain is DSGVTQTPKHLITATGQRVTLRCSPRSGDLSVYWYQQSLDQGLQFLIQYYNGEERAKGNILERFSAQQFPDLHSELNLSSLELGDSALYFCASSGTSGTYNEQFFGPGTRLTVL.

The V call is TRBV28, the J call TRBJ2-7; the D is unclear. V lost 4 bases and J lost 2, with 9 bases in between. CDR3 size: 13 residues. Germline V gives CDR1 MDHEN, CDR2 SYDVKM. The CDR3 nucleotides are TGTGCCAGCAGTTATACAGAAACCTACGAGCAGTACTTC. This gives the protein CASSYTETYEQYF.

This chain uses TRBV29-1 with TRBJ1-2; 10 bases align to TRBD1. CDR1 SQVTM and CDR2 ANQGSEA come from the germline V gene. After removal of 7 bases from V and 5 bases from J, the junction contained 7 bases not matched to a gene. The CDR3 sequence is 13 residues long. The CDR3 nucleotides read TGCAGCGCATGGGGACAGGGGAAATATGGCTACACCTTC. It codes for CSAWGQGKYGYTF.

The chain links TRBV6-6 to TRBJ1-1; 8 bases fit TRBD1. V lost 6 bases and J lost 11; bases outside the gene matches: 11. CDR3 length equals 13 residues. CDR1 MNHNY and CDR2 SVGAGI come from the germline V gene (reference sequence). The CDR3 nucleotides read TGTGCCAGCAGCCCGACTCACAGGGGGAATGCTTTCTTT. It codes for CASSPTHRGNAFF.

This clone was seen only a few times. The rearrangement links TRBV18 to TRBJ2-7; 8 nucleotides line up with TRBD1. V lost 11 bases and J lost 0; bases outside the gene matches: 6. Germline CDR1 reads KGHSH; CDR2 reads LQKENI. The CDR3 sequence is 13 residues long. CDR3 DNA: TGTGCCGGCAGGGGGCCCGACTCCTACGAGCAGTACTTC. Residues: CAGRGPDSYEQYF.

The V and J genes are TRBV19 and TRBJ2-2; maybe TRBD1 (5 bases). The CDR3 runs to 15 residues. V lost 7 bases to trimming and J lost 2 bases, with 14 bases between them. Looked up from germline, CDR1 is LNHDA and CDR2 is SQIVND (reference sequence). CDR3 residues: CASKGRQGNTGELFF. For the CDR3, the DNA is TGTGCCAGTAAGGGAAGGCAGGGTAACACCGGGGAGCTGTTTTTT. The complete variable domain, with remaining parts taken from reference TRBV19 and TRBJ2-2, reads DGGITQSPKYLFRKEGQNVTLSCEQNLNHDAMYWYRQDPGQGLRLIYYSQIVNDFQKGDIAEGYSVSREKKESFPLTVTSAQKNPTAFYLCASKGRQGNTGELFFGEGSRLTVL.

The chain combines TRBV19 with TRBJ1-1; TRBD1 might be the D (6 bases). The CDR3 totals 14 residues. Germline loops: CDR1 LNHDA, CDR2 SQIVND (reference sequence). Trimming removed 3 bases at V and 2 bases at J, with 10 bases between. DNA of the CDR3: TGTGCCAGTAGTATCGGACAGACTAACACTGAAGCTTTCTTT. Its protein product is CASSIGQTNTEAFF.

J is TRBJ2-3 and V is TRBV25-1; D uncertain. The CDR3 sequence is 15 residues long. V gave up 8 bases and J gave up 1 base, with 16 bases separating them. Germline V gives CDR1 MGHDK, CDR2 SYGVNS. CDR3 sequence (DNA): TGTGCCAGCCTTTCCGGGTCGGCGGGCACAGATACGCAGTATTTT. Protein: CASLSGSAGTDTQYF.

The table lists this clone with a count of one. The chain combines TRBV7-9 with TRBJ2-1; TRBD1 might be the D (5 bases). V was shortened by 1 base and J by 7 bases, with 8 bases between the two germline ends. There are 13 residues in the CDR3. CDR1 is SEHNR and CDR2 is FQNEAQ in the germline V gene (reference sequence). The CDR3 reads CASSLVGVNEQFF. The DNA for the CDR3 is TGTGCCAGCAGCTTAGTAGGGGTAAATGAGCAGTTCTTC.

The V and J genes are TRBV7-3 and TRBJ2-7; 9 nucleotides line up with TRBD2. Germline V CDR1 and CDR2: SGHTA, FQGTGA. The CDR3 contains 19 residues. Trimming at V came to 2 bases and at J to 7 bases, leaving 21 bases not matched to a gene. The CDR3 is CASSLDLWLAGSPAGEQYF. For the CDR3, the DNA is TGTGCCAGCAGCTTAGATCTGTGGCTAGCGGGATCCCCCGCCGGAGAGCAGTACTTC.

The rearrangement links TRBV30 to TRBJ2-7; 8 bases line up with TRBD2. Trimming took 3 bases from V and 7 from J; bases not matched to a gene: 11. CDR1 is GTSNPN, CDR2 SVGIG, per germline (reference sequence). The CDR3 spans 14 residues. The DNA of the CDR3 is TGTGCCTGGAGCCTGGCGGGGGGCAATGGAGAGCAGTACTTC. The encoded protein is CAWSLAGGNGEQYF. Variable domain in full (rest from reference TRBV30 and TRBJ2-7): SQTIHQWPATLVQPVGSPLSLECTVEGTSNPNLYWYRQAAGRGLQLLFYSVGIGQISSEVPQNLSASRPQDRQFILSSKKLLLSDSGFYLCAWSLAGGNGEQYFGPGTRLTVT.